Listed below are T cell receptor beta chains from one sample, sequenced in a study of OX40 agonist ivuxolimab in advanced cancers. Measured with immunoSEQ multiplex PCR; TCRdb has only the in-frame clones, and not every one. The repertoire has around 58,000 clones, around 89% of them found once; the top ten carry around 1.5%. Material: CD4+ or CD8+ T cells sorted from blood, obtained in a trial of the OX40 agonist ivuxolimab. The receptors were sampled from an adult with an advanced solid tumor such as melanoma, head and neck, liver or kidney cancer. CDR3s include the opening cysteine and the closing phenylalanine or tryptophan. The order of the fields is CDR3 length, V gene, J gene, D gene, clone size, CDR3 DNA, CDR3 protein. D genes are given only for firm matches. The size entry is marked missing in some rows and otherwise reads once, few, many or a size class.

length: 15; V: TRBV11-2; J: TRBJ2-3; D: TRBD2; size: .; DNA: TGTGCCAGCAGCTTAGTGGCGGGAGTGCCAGATACGCAGTATTTT; CDR3: CASSLVAGVPDTQYF
length: 19; V: TRBV7-8; J: TRBJ2-1; D: TRBD2; size: .; DNA: TGTGCCAGCAGCTCTCGCGGGACTAGCGGGAGGGCGAGTAACAATGAGCAGTTCTTC; CDR3: CASSSRGTSGRASNNEQFF
length: 13; V: TRBV10-3; J: TRBJ2-7; D: .; size: .; DNA: TGTGCCATCAGTGAGAGACAAGACTACGAGCAGTACTTC; CDR3: CAISERQDYEQYF
length: 14; V: TRBV29-1; J: TRBJ2-3; D: .; size: .; DNA: TGCAGCGCAGCAGGTGACTCTTCCACAGATACGCAGTATTTT; CDR3: CSAAGDSSTDTQYF
length: 12; V: TRBV29-1; J: TRBJ1-2; D: .; size: .; DNA: TGCAGCGCCCTGGAAGGGGGATATGGCTACACCTTC; CDR3: CSALEGGYGYTF
length: 15; V: TRBV28; J: TRBJ2-7; D: TRBD2; size: .; DNA: TGTGCCAGCAGTTTTTTAGCGGGAGGGAAGAAAGAGCAGTACTTC; CDR3: CASSFLAGGKKEQYF
length: 12; V: TRBV25-1; J: TRBJ1-4; D: .; size: .; DNA: TGTGCCAGCAGTGACAGGGGAGGAAAACTGTTTTTT; CDR3: CASSDRGGKLFF
length: 12; V: TRBV5-6; J: TRBJ2-3; D: .; size: .; DNA: TGTGCCAGCGGAGGAAGCACAGATACGCAGTATTTT; CDR3: CASGGSTDTQYF
length: 12; V: TRBV5-4; J: TRBJ1-1; D: TRBD1; size: .; DNA: TGTGCCAGCAGCCGGACAGGGGACAAAGCTTTCTTT; CDR3: CASSRTGDKAFF
length: 14; V: TRBV9; J: TRBJ2-1; D: .; size: few; DNA: TGTGCCAGCAGCGTAGGGGGCCGGGGGAATGAGCAGTTCTTC; CDR3: CASSVGGRGNEQFF
length: 17; V: TRBV5-8; J: TRBJ1-1; D: TRBD1; size: .; DNA: TGTGCCAGCAGCTTGAAGCGGACAGGGGGGCCTAGGACTGAAGCTTTCTTT; CDR3: CASSLKRTGGPRTEAFF
length: 11; V: TRBV20-1; J: TRBJ2-7; D: TRBD1; size: .; DNA: TGCAGTGCTAGAGGACAGGGGGAGCAGTACTTC; CDR3: CSARGQGEQYF
length: 13; V: TRBV28; J: TRBJ2-5; D: .; size: .; DNA: TGTGCCAGCAGTCGGCGGTACCAAGAGACCCAGTACTTC; CDR3: CASSRRYQETQYF
length: 12; V: TRBV10-2; J: TRBJ2-7; D: TRBD1; size: .; DNA: TGCGCCAGCAGCCCGACAGGGTACGAGCAGTACTTC; CDR3: CASSPTGYEQYF
length: 16; V: TRBV27; J: TRBJ1-5; D: .; size: .; DNA: TGTGCCAGCAGTTTACGCGCAGGGAGTAGCAATCAGCCCCAGCATTTT; CDR3: CASSLRAGSSNQPQHF
length: 15; V: TRBV4-2; J: TRBJ1-1; D: .; size: few; DNA: TGTGCCAGCAGCCAACCTGGGCGGTCGGACACTGAAGCTTTCTTT; CDR3: CASSQPGRSDTEAFF
length: 14; V: TRBV10-3; J: TRBJ1-1; D: TRBD1; size: few; DNA: TGTGCCATTGGACAGGGAAGAATGAACACTGAAGCTTTCTTT; CDR3: CAIGQGRMNTEAFF
length: 11; V: TRBV20-1; J: TRBJ1-2; D: .; size: .; DNA: TGCAGTGGTATGAGTCTATATGGCTACACCTTC; CDR3: CSGMSLYGYTF
length: 11; V: TRBV6-1; J: TRBJ1-2; D: .; size: .; DNA: TGTGCCAGCGGGGCCAACTATGGCTACACCTTC; CDR3: CASGANYGYTF
length: 13; V: TRBV5-1; J: TRBJ1-2; D: .; size: .; DNA: TGCGCCAGCAGCTTGGAGGCGGGATATGGCTACACCTTC; CDR3: CASSLEAGYGYTF
length: 9; V: TRBV6-5; J: TRBJ2-7; D: .; size: .; DNA: TGTGGCGAGGCCTACGAGCAGTACTTC; CDR3: CGEAYEQYF
length: 14; V: TRBV2; J: TRBJ1-2; D: .; size: .; DNA: TGTGCCAGCAGTCTTTCGGGGGGCGCGTATGGCTACACCTTC; CDR3: CASSLSGGAYGYTF
length: 15; V: TRBV27; J: TRBJ2-1; D: TRBD2; size: .; DNA: TGTGCCAGCAGTTGGGATGGGACTAGAGGCCGGAAGCAGTTCTTC; CDR3: CASSWDGTRGRKQFF
length: 13; V: TRBV6-1; J: TRBJ1-4; D: .; size: .; DNA: TGTGCCAGCCGCCCCGGGGGGCATGAAAAACTGTTTTTT; CDR3: CASRPGGHEKLFF
length: 12; V: TRBV9; J: TRBJ2-3; D: .; size: .; DNA: TGTGCCAGCAGCGGACCTCCAGATACGCAGTATTTT; CDR3: CASSGPPDTQYF
length: 15; V: TRBV7-2; J: TRBJ1-2; D: TRBD1; size: .; DNA: TGTGCCAGCAGCGAGGGGGCAACCCAGGCCTATGGCTACACCTTC; CDR3: CASSEGATQAYGYTF
length: 12; V: TRBV5-1; J: TRBJ2-2; D: .; size: few; DNA: TGCGCCAGCAGCCCCTATGGCGGGGAGCTGTTTTTT; CDR3: CASSPYGGELFF
length: 18; V: TRBV5-6; J: TRBJ1-3; D: .; size: .; DNA: TGTGCCAGCAGCCCGCGGGGCGGAGGCGGAAAGTCTGGAAACACCATATATTTT; CDR3: CASSPRGGGGKSGNTIYF
length: 14; V: TRBV27; J: TRBJ1-5; D: .; size: .; DNA: TGTGCCAGCAGTTTAACGACTAGCAATCAGCCCCAGCATTTT; CDR3: CASSLTTSNQPQHF
length: 13; V: TRBV6-5; J: TRBJ1-1; D: .; size: .; DNA: TGTGCCAGCAGTCGAACCGACAGCTCCCAAGCTTTCTTT; CDR3: CASSRTDSSQAFF
length: 14; V: TRBV6-1; J: TRBJ1-4; D: .; size: .; DNA: TGTGCCAGCAGTCGCTGGGGGAGAAATGAAAAACTGTTTTTT; CDR3: CASSRWGRNEKLFF
length: 15; V: TRBV11-2; J: TRBJ2-2; D: TRBD1; size: .; DNA: TGTGCCAGCAGGTTTGGGACAGGGAGGGCCGGGGAGCTGTTTTTT; CDR3: CASRFGTGRAGELFF
length: 11; V: TRBV5-1; J: TRBJ1-1; D: .; size: .; DNA: TGCGCCAGCAGCGCCGGATGGGGAGCTTTCTTT; CDR3: CASSAGWGAFF
length: 19; V: TRBV5-1; J: TRBJ2-5; D: .; size: once; DNA: TGCGCCAGCAGCTTACGGGGGAGGATACCCGGGGTAATCCAAGAGACCCAGTACTTC; CDR3: CASSLRGRIPGVIQETQYF
length: 15; V: TRBV7-2; J: TRBJ1-4; D: TRBD1; size: .; DNA: TGTGCCAGCAGCCCTCCTCGGACAGGGACCGAAAAACTGTTTTTT; CDR3: CASSPPRTGTEKLFF
length: 13; V: TRBV7-8; J: TRBJ2-3; D: .; size: .; DNA: TGTGCCAGCAGCTTAGGACGGCGGGATACGCAGTATTTT; CDR3: CASSLGRRDTQYF
length: 13; V: TRBV6-5; J: TRBJ2-7; D: TRBD1; size: .; DNA: TGTGCCAGCAGGGGACAGGGCTCCTACGAGCAGTACTTC; CDR3: CASRGQGSYEQYF
length: 14; V: TRBV4-2; J: TRBJ1-4; D: .; size: .; DNA: TGTGCCAGCAGCCAGGTACTTGTTAATGAAAAACTGTTTTTT; CDR3: CASSQVLVNEKLFF
length: 13; V: TRBV15; J: TRBJ2-7; D: .; size: .; DNA: TGTGCCACCAGCCGGGACACAGGCTACGAGCAGTACTTC; CDR3: CATSRDTGYEQYF
length: 12; V: TRBV5-1; J: TRBJ2-7; D: TRBD1; size: .; DNA: TGCGCCAGCAGCCCCACAGGGGTCGAGCAGTACTTC; CDR3: CASSPTGVEQYF
length: 14; V: TRBV19; J: TRBJ1-5; D: .; size: .; DNA: TGTGCCAGTCGTAGGGGCAGCGACAATCAGCCCCAGCATTTT; CDR3: CASRRGSDNQPQHF
length: 15; V: TRBV4-1; J: TRBJ1-4; D: .; size: .; DNA: TGCGCCAGCAGCCGACCGGGGCCTCTGCGGGAAAAACTGTTTTTT; CDR3: CASSRPGPLREKLFF